Below are 25 T cell receptor beta chains sequenced from a single sample in a study of T cells in Graves' hyperthyroidism and ophthalmopathy. There were TCR beta CDR3 regions amplified from RNA transcripts. The TCR CDR3 was amplified in a first-round RT-PCR using the HTBI primer set. TCRdb processed the multiplex PCR reads anew with MiXCR; each CDR3 protein has one entry. The sample has hundreds of thousands of distinct CDR3 sequences, around 15% seen once. Sequenced sample: blood. The source is a man aged 45-65 years with Graves' ophthalmopathy.

This clonotype was observed at least ten times. CDR3 amino acids: CASSGPDNSPLHF. Written as DNA, the CDR3 is TGTGCCAGCTCCGGCCCGGATAATTCACCCCTCCACTTT. V usage is TRBV18 and J usage is TRBJ1-6, with D unresolved. The CDR3 covers 13 residues. The germline CDR1 and CDR2 sequences are KGHSH and LQKENI. Trimming removed 6 bases from V and 5 bases from J, with 8 bases in between.

This clonotype occurred a few times. This chain links TRBV11-2 with TRBJ1-2; TRBD1 matches at 7 bases. CDR1 is SGHAT, CDR2 FQNNGV, per germline. V lost 2 bases, J lost 4 bases, and 4 bases stayed unmatched. CDR3 length equals 14 residues. CDR3 region: CASSLSGGGYGYTF. DNA of the CDR3: TGTGCCAGCAGCTTATCAGGGGGAGGCTATGGCTACACCTTC.

In this sample, this clonotype turned up a few times. The gene calls are TRBV27 and TRBJ2-5; D is ambiguous. CDR1 is MNHEY and CDR2 is SMNVEV in the germline V gene (reference sequence). The CDR3 length is 16 residues. V lost 7 bases to trimming and J lost 0 bases, with 18 bases between them. The CDR3 coding sequence is TGTGCCAGCAACCCCTCTACCCGCAAAAACCAAGAGACCCAGTACTTC. Translated: CASNPSTRKNQETQYF.

This clonotype was recorded at least ten times. V gene TRBV27 combines with J gene TRBJ1-5, with a weak D call TRBD1 (5 bases). V lost 3 bases and J lost 1, with 10 bases in between. The CDR3 sequence is 15 residues long. The germline gives CDR1 MNHEY, CDR2 SMNVEV (reference sequence). This CDR3 reads CASSLWGESNQPQHF. CDR3 bases: TGTGCCAGCAGTTTGTGGGGGGAGAGCAATCAGCCCCAGCATTTT.

There are many counts of this clonotype. V gene TRBV28 combines with J gene TRBJ2-1, with TRBD2 matching 9 bases. The junction had 3 bases not matched to a gene; V was cut back by 4 bases and J by 11 bases. The germline V gene encodes CDR1 MDHEN and CDR2 SYDVKM. This CDR3 is built from 12 residues. The CDR3 nucleotides are TGTGCCAGCAGTTCGCGGGAGGGAAAGCAGTTCTTC. This sequence encodes CASSSREGKQFF.

This clonotype was counted a few times. The junction does not match germline at one end; this may be a read error. The rearrangement uses TRBV20-1 and TRBJ2-5; D is unresolved. The germline CDR1 and CDR2 sequences are DFQATT and SNEGSKA (reference sequence). The CDR3 runs to 11 residues. CDR3 nucleotides: TGCAGTGCTAGAGACACCCACCTACGCCACTTC. It encodes CSARDTHLRHF.

This clonotype appeared many times. V gene TRBV5-8 combines with J gene TRBJ2-7; possibly TRBD2 for D (5 bases). Trimming shortened V by 4 bases and J by 3 bases, and 14 bases separated the two germline ends. CDR3 length equals 14 residues. The germline CDR1 and CDR2 sequences are SGHTS and YDEGEE. The CDR3 DNA reads TGTGCCAGCAGCCAATTTTTCCGGGACTACGAGCAGTACTTC. Protein product: CASSQFFRDYEQYF.

This clonotype was observed at least ten times. The CDR3 protein is CASNLGHIPSGEQYF. The CDR3 nucleotides read TGTGCCAGCAACCTGGGACACATTCCTAGCGGGGAGCAGTACTTC. The rearrangement joins TRBV2 to TRBJ2-7; 8 bases fit TRBD2. The CDR3 sequence is 15 residues long. Trimming removed 7 bases from V and 7 bases from J; junction bases left unmatched: 15. Germline lookup yields CDR1 SNHLY and CDR2 FYNNEI.

This clonotype was detected ten times or more. The chain joins TRBV20-1 to TRBJ2-2; possible D gene TRBD2, 5 bases. V gave up 6 bases and J gave up 1 base, with 12 bases separating them. The germline gives CDR1 DFQATT, CDR2 SNEGSKA (reference sequence). The CDR3 is 14 residues long. The chain's CDR3 is CSADPGLNTGELFF. The CDR3 bases are TGCAGTGCCGATCCAGGACTGAACACCGGGGAGCTGTTTTTT.

This clonotype was counted ten times or more. V and J are TRBV6-1 and TRBJ2-4; TRBD2 agrees at 12 bases. V shed 2 bases, J shed 0 bases, and the junction held 5 bases outside the gene matches. The CDR3 is made up of 18 amino acids. CDR1 and CDR2 (germline): MNHNS, SASEGT. The CDR3 spells CASSEPTSGRLAKNIQYF. Written as DNA, the CDR3 is TGTGCCAGCAGTGAACCTACTAGCGGGAGGCTAGCCAAAAACATTCAGTACTTC.

This clonotype was recorded many times. The chain has TRBV6-1 and TRBJ2-1; 7 bases map to TRBD2. CDR1 is MNHNS and CDR2 is SASEGT in the germline V gene. The CDR3 contains 15 residues. Losses at the gene ends were 6 bases for V and 9 bases for J; bases not matched to a gene: 14. DNA of the CDR3: TGTGCCAGCAGCTTCAAGCGGGGCCGTACTAGTGAGCAGTTCTTC. Translating gives CASSFKRGRTSEQFF.

This chain uses TRBV6-1 with TRBJ2-3; 10 positions match TRBD1. Germline V lookup: CDR1 MNHNS, CDR2 SASEGT. The CDR3 spans 15 residues. J gave up 1 base and V 7 bases, and 5 bases lay outside the gene matches. The CDR3 DNA sequence: TGTGCCAGCAAACCTGACAGGGGGCGCACAGATACGCAGTATTTT. Its translation is CASKPDRGRTDTQYF.

Ten or more counts support this clonotype. This rearrangement joins TRBV5-1 to TRBJ2-3; 10 nucleotides agree with TRBD1. V shed 2 bases and J 5 bases; nucleotides not matched to a gene: 5. This CDR3 has 15 amino acids. CDR1 and CDR2 from the germline V gene are SGHRS and YFSETQ. The CDR3 sequence: CASSFGTGDLDTQYF. The CDR3 DNA reads TGCGCCAGCAGCTTCGGGACAGGGGATCTAGATACGCAGTATTTT.

V and J are TRBV7-6 and TRBJ1-1; D is ambiguous. V was cut by 1 base and J by 11 bases, with 11 bases left in between. This CDR3 region has 12 residues. Germline V gene lookup returns CDR1 SGHVS and CDR2 FNYEAQ. CDR3 sequence reads: CASSLDGLSAFF. The CDR3 DNA reads TGTGCCAGCAGCTTAGATGGGTTATCGGCTTTCTTT.

The V and J genes are TRBV12-3 or TRBV12-4 and TRBJ2-1; TRBD2 aligns across 7 bases. This CDR3 spans 13 amino acids. The V and J ends lost 7 bases and 4 bases, in that order; junction bases with no gene match: 4. The CDR3 region is CASMGGEYNEQFF. In DNA, the CDR3 is TGTGCCAGCATGGGGGGGGAGTACAATGAGCAGTTCTTC.

This clonotype was seen ten or more times. One junction end does not reproduce the germline sequence, and a read error may be involved. This chain uses TRBV19 with TRBJ2-7; D is perhaps TRBD1 (5 bases). From germline, CDR1 is LNHDA and CDR2 SQIVND (reference sequence). The CDR3 is 13 amino acids. CDR3 bases: TGCGCCAGCAGCCCCCGGCAGGGCTACGAGCAGTACTTC. Translation: CASSPRQGYEQYF.

This clonotype occurred many times. This chain joins TRBV11-3 and TRBJ1-1; D unclear. The CDR3 sequence is 17 residues long. The V gene lost 3 bases and the J gene lost 3 bases, with 20 bases spanning the gap. Germline CDR1 reads SGHNT; CDR2 reads YENEEA. This CDR3 reads CASSFWADRGQDTEAFF. The CDR3 DNA sequence: TGTGCCAGCAGCTTCTGGGCAGACCGAGGGCAAGACACTGAAGCTTTCTTT.

This clonotype occurred a few times. CDR3 protein: CATQGEWEQYF. CDR3 bases: TGTGCCACCCAAGGGGAGTGGGAGCAGTACTTC. This chain uses TRBV6-1 with TRBJ2-7, with D perhaps TRBD1 or TRBD2 (5 bases each). The V end lost 10 bases, the J end lost 7 bases, and 14 bases lay between the germline ends. CDR1 and CDR2 from the germline V gene are MNHNS and SASEGT. CDR3 length equals 11 residues.

This clonotype occurred a few times. The genes are TRBV20-1 and TRBJ1-4, with TRBD1 matching over 8 bases. CDR1 and CDR2 (germline): DFQATT, SNEGSKA (reference sequence). V shed 4 bases, J shed 3 bases, and the junction held 1 base outside the gene matches. The CDR3 has 13 amino acids. CDR3 bases: TGCAGTGCTAAGGGACAGGCTAATGAAAAACTGTTTTTT. Its translation: CSAKGQANEKLFF.

The genes are TRBV6-5 and TRBJ1-1, with D perhaps TRBD1 (5 bases). The length of the CDR3 is 13 residues. Germline V gene sequence: CDR1 MNHEY, CDR2 SVGAGI. V was trimmed by 3 bases and J by 7 bases, leaving 12 bases between them. Here the CDR3 reads CASSYTGRIEAFF. The CDR3 DNA reads TGTGCCAGCAGTTATACAGGTCGCATTGAAGCTTTCTTT.

The chain carries TRBV29-1 and TRBJ2-7; 7 bases are shared with TRBD2. With V trimmed by 5 bases and J by 4 bases, 8 bases remained unmatched. The length of the CDR3 is 13 residues. Germline CDR1 is SQVTM and CDR2 is ANQGSEA. CDR3 DNA: TGCAGCGTTATTGGACTAGGGATATACGAGCAGTACTTC. It yields the protein CSVIGLGIYEQYF.

This clonotype occurred many times. The chain combines TRBV2 with TRBJ1-1; 9 bases fit TRBD1. Germline CDR1 SNHLY, CDR2 FYNNEI. Germline trimming cut 1 base from V and 6 bases from J; bases unmatched to any gene: 6. The CDR3 covers 15 residues. The CDR3: CASSEEQGAISEAFF. Here the CDR3 DNA reads TGTGCCAGCAGTGAAGAACAGGGGGCGATCTCTGAAGCTTTCTTT.

Remarks on this clonotype: This sequence may be a read error, since a much larger clone differs from it by one base. The chain couples TRBV6-2 or TRBV6-3 to TRBJ2-7; 8 bases are a match to TRBD1. CDR1 MNHEY and CDR2 SVGEGT come from the germline V gene. The CDR3 is 14 residues long. The V gene end was trimmed by 4 bases and the J gene end by 6 bases; junction bases not matched to a gene: 8. Here the CDR3 reads CASSSRDRSGEQYF. The CDR3 DNA reads TGTGCCAGCAGTTCCCGGGACAGGTCGGGCGAGCAGTACTTC.

V gene TRBV11-2 combines with J gene TRBJ2-4; a weak D match, TRBD1 (6 bases). The CDR3 extends over 14 amino acids. Per germline, CDR1 SGHAT and CDR2 FQNNGV. The V gene lost 5 bases and the J gene lost 9 bases, with 17 bases spanning the gap. CDR3: CASSQPDRGGIQYF. The CDR3 nucleotides are TGTGCCAGCAGCCAACCCGACCGAGGGGGCATTCAGTACTTC. The complete variable domain, with remaining parts taken from reference TRBV11-2 and TRBJ2-4, reads EAGVAQSPRYKIIEKRQSVAFWCNPISGHATLYWYQQILGQGPKLLIQFQNNGVVDDSQLPKDRFSAERLKGVDSTLKIQPAKLEDSAVYLCASSQPDRGGIQYFGAGTRLSVL.

Only a few counts were recorded for this clonotype. The chain carries TRBV5-4 and TRBJ2-1, with 8 bases identical to TRBD2. Germline V gene lookup returns CDR1 SGHNT and CDR2 YYREEE (reference sequence). The length of the CDR3 is 16 residues. Trimming took 0 bases from V and 3 from J; bases not matched to a gene: 5. CDR3 residues: CASSLGPGGLYNEQFF. Written as DNA, the CDR3 is TGTGCCAGCAGCTTGGGACCGGGAGGGCTCTACAATGAGCAGTTCTTC. The whole variable domain, remainder taken from reference TRBV5-4 and TRBJ2-1, is ETGVTQSPTHLIKTRGQQVTLRCSSQSGHNTVSWYQQALGQGPQFIFQYYREEENGRGNFPPRFSGLQFPNYSSELNVNALELDDSALYLCASSLGPGGLYNEQFFGPGTRLTVL.